This paragraph covers one T cell receptor (beta chain) sequence. Its antigen is not identified. iRepertoire HTBI primers and Arm-PCR of CDR3 regions built TCR beta libraries. TCRdb re-called the multiplex PCR reads through MiXCR, storing one row per CDR3 protein. The profile shows more than 450,000 distinct CDR3 sequences, around 12% of them singletons. Time point of the sample: newly diagnosed GD, antithyroid drugs for less than 3 months. Construction of the TCR library relied on RNA isolated from PBMCs. In Xi'an, China, an endocrinology department was the source of patients. These data are taken from a study of regulatory T cells in long-lasting Graves disease. Study-level points and caveats: Persistent patients shared fewer than 3,500 public clonotypes among themselves. Newly diagnosed patients shared fewer, at some 970.

The junction had 6 bases not matched to a gene; V was cut back by 6 bases and J by 6 bases. The germline V gene encodes CDR1 DFQATT and CDR2 SNEGSKA (reference sequence). This CDR3 spans 12 amino acids. This same sample was also taken into another study, of T cells in Graves' hyperthyroidism and ophthalmopathy. That paper adds: Clinical symptoms, serum thyroxine, TRAb, thyroid ultrasound and orbital computed tomography informed diagnoses.

The sequences come from peripheral blood mononuclear cells (PBMCs), collected at new diagnosis, from a patient treated with antithyroid drugs. This clonotype was obtained from a woman in her twenties or thirties with Graves disease. The V call is TRBV20-1, the J call TRBJ1-1; 8 positions agree with TRBD1. The chain's CDR3 is CSARTGGPEAFF. In DNA, the CDR3 is TGCAGTGCCCGTACAGGGGGACCTGAAGCTTTCTTT.